Below are 31 T cell receptor beta chains sequenced from a single sample in a study of vaccination effects on CD4 cells after COVID-19. Libraries were prepared by immunoSEQ multiplex PCR; TCRdb keeps only in-frame clonotypes and omits some of them. Counted here are about 70,000 clones, roughly 80% occurring once; the ten biggest clones make up 10% to 15%. Under the ViraFEST assay, PBMC were stimulated with viral peptide pools so that antigen-specific CD4+ T cells expanded. Sequencing was performed afterwards. Researchers isolated CD4+ T cells once approximately eleven days of culture had elapsed. The vaccine recipients had no prior SARS-CoV-2 infection, with negative nucleocapsid antibodies. These TCRs are of unknown antigen specificity. The starting material was CD4+ T cells from PBMCs cultured with SARS-CoV-2 spike peptides, obtained before COVID-19 vaccination. The receptors here all came from a human donor who received a COVID-19 vaccine.

The chain is built from TRBV18 and TRBJ2-3, with D perhaps being TRBD1 or TRBD2 (5 bases each). This CDR3 spans 14 amino acids. Trimming left V 0 bases short and J 1 base short, with 5 bases between. CDR1 is KGHSH and CDR2 is LQKENI in the germline V gene. The CDR3 DNA reads TGTGCCAGCTCACCACCGGGGGGCACAGATACGCAGTATTTT. It is translated as CASSPPGGTDTQYF.

This chain joins TRBV14 and TRBJ2-2; D ambiguous. The V and J ends lost 3 bases and 7 bases respectively, with 9 bases between them. CDR1 is SGHDN, CDR2 FVKESK, per germline. The CDR3 is 13 residues long. The CDR3 reads CASSHDLIGELFF. CDR3 DNA: TGTGCCAGCAGCCACGACTTAATCGGGGAGCTGTTTTTT.

V gene TRBV15 combines with J gene TRBJ1-5, with 8 bases matching TRBD1. The CDR3 is made up of 16 amino acids. V lost 0 bases to trimming and J lost 3 bases; unmatched junction nucleotides: 4. CDR1 and CDR2 from the germline V gene are LNHNV and YYDKDF (reference sequence). The CDR3 spells CATSRERTGYNQPQHF. DNA for the CDR3: TGTGCCACCAGCAGAGAGAGGACAGGGTACAATCAGCCCCAGCATTTT.

The chain couples TRBV4-1 to TRBJ2-5; the match to TRBD1 covers 7 bases. The germline V gene encodes CDR1 MGHRA and CDR2 YSYEKL. The V and J ends lost 0 bases and 5 bases, in that order; junction bases with no gene match: 9. The length of the CDR3 is 16 residues. The DNA for the CDR3 is TGCGCCAGCAGCCAAGACCGACAGGGCTCTTGGGAGACCCAGTACTTC. Translation: CASSQDRQGSWETQYF.

The chain combines TRBV3-1 (or the pseudogene TRBV3-2) with TRBJ1-2; tentative D call: TRBD1 (5 bases). CDR3 size: 15 residues. CDR1 LGHDT and CDR2 YNNKEL come from the germline V gene (reference sequence). Trimming removed 4 bases at V and 4 bases at J, with 16 bases between. The CDR3 coding sequence is TGTGCCAGCAGCCCAGATCCAGGGATGGGCTATGGCTACACCTTC. It translates to CASSPDPGMGYGYTF.

The chain is built from TRBV6-2 or TRBV6-3 and TRBJ1-4; no clear D gene. The CDR3 loop spans 17 amino acids. From germline, CDR1 is MNHEY and CDR2 SVGEGT. Trimming left V 4 bases short and J 5 bases short, with 20 bases between. CDR3 in amino acids: CASSSSKLSQRNEKLFF. The CDR3 bases are TGTGCCAGCAGTTCCAGTAAACTGTCACAAAGAAATGAAAAACTGTTTTTT.

The V gene is TRBV5-1, the J gene TRBJ1-3; D ambiguous. The V end lost 0 bases, the J end lost 3 bases, and 13 bases lay between the germline ends. The CDR3 totals 16 residues. Germline lookup yields CDR1 SGHRS and CDR2 YFSETQ. For the CDR3, the DNA is TGCGCCAGCAGCTTGGCGGGCCGCACCTTTGGAAACACCATATATTTT. Encoded protein: CASSLAGRTFGNTIYF.

The rearrangement uses TRBV5-1 and TRBJ1-4; no clear D. Germline values: CDR1 SGHRS, CDR2 YFSETQ. The length of the CDR3 is 19 residues. Between the trimmed V and J ends, which lost 7 bases and 0 bases, there was a span of 25 bases. DNA for the CDR3: TGCGCCAGCCATAGGTCGGGCAGGCCCGATCGCGCAACTAATGAAAAACTGTTTTTT. Translation: CASHRSGRPDRATNEKLFF. Filled out from reference TRBV5-1 and TRBJ1-4, the complete variable domain reads KAGVTQTPRYLIKTRGQQVTLSCSPISGHRSVSWYQQTPGQGLQFLFEYFSETQRNKGNFPGRFSGRQFSNSRSEMNVSTLELGDSALYLCASHRSGRPDRATNEKLFFGSGTQLSVL.

The chain is built from TRBV4-3 and TRBJ1-1; D is unresolved. The germline CDR1 and CDR2 sequences are LGHNA and YSLEER. The CDR3 is 14 amino acids. V lost 0 bases to trimming and J lost 1 base, with 6 bases between them. In DNA, the CDR3 is TGCGCCAGCAGCCAAGATTTCGGGAACACTGAAGCTTTCTTT. This codes for CASSQDFGNTEAFF.

This chain joins TRBV4-2 and TRBJ2-2; D gene uncertain. V was clipped by 0 bases and J by 0 bases, with 14 bases between them. CDR3 length: 18 amino acids. The germline CDR1 and CDR2 sequences are LGHNA and YNFKEQ. CDR3 nucleotides: TGTGCCAGCAGCCAAGATCTCTGGGGATATACGAACACCGGGGAGCTGTTTTTT. Translation: CASSQDLWGYTNTGELFF.

This rearrangement joins TRBV2 to TRBJ2-5; D may be TRBD1 or TRBD2 (6 bases each). V was cut by 1 base and J by 4 bases, with 10 bases left in between. From germline, CDR1 is SNHLY and CDR2 FYNNEI. This CDR3 is 14 amino acids long. The DNA of the CDR3 is TGTGCCAGCAGTGAAGGGAAGGGGGGAGAGACCCAGTACTTC. Protein sequence: CASSEGKGGETQYF.

V and J are TRBV18 and TRBJ2-3, with a tentative D call TRBD1 (5 bases). The germline CDR1 and CDR2 sequences are KGHSH and LQKENI. Trimming stripped 4 bases from V and 0 bases from J, with 8 bases between. This CDR3 region has 14 residues. CDR3 DNA: TGTGCCAGCTCACAGGGGTCTAGCACAGATACGCAGTATTTT. As protein: CASSQGSSTDTQYF. The full variable domain, with the rest looked up from reference TRBV18 and TRBJ2-3, is NAGVMQNPRHLVRRRGQEARLRCSPMKGHSHVYWYRQLPEEGLKFMVYLQKENIIDESGMPKERFSAEFPKEGPSILRIQQVVRGDSAAYFCASSQGSSTDTQYFGPGTRLTVL.

J is TRBJ1-2 and V is TRBV18, with D unclear. Trimming took 1 base from V and 8 from J, leaving 11 bases between them. The CDR3 is 13 amino acids. Germline loops: CDR1 KGHSH, CDR2 LQKENI. In nucleotides, the CDR3 is TGTGCCAGCTCACCACAAGGATTTGAGGGCTACACCTTC. Translated, it gives CASSPQGFEGYTF.

V usage is TRBV11-3 and J usage is TRBJ2-7, with a weak D call TRBD1 (6 bases). Looked up from germline, CDR1 is SGHNT and CDR2 is YENEEA. The CDR3 is 14 residues long. V was shortened by 8 bases and J by 5 bases, with 19 bases between the two germline ends. CDR3 sequence (DNA): TGTGCCAGCGGGAAAAACAGGGCTCACCACGAGCAGTACGTC. Amino acids: CASGKNRAHHEQYV.

This clone occurred once. The rearrangement links TRBV21-1 to TRBJ2-2. TRBV21-1 is designated a pseudogene. The CDR3 contains 16 residues. For the CDR3, the DNA is TGTGCCAGCAGCAAACGACGATTTACTGTCCCCGGGGAGCTGTTTTTT. Its protein is CASSKRRFTVPGELFF.

V usage is TRBV2 and J usage is TRBJ1-5; tentative D call: TRBD1 (6 bases). Germline V CDR1 and CDR2: SNHLY, FYNNEI. The CDR3 spans 13 residues. Trimming removed 9 bases from V and 3 bases from J, with 12 bases in between. The CDR3 protein is CASERGINQPQHF. In DNA, the CDR3 is TGTGCCAGTGAAAGGGGGATCAATCAGCCCCAGCATTTT.

This chain joins TRBV18 and TRBJ1-1, with no clear D. Per germline, CDR1 KGHSH and CDR2 LQKENI. The V gene lost 5 bases and the J gene lost 1 base, with 8 bases spanning the gap. The CDR3 contains 13 residues. The DNA for the CDR3 is TGTGCCAGCTCAGCGGCACAGAACACTGAAGCTTTCTTT. Its translation: CASSAAQNTEAFF.

In its sample, this clone was seen a few times. The DNA for the CDR3 is TGTGCCAGCATTATGGGTGGCGGCTACACCTTC. It encodes CASIMGGGYTF. The chain carries TRBV6-1 and TRBJ1-2, with unresolved D. Germline V gene data show CDR1 as MNHNS and CDR2 as SASEGT. This CDR3 comprises 11 residues. The V end lost 7 bases, the J end lost 8 bases, and 11 bases lay between the germline ends.

The rearrangement uses TRBV18 and TRBJ2-3; the D call may be TRBD1 or TRBD2 (5 bases each). There are 15 residues in the CDR3. Germline V gene sequence: CDR1 KGHSH, CDR2 LQKENI. V was trimmed by 2 bases and J by 0 bases, leaving 9 bases between them. The CDR3: CASSPTGQSTDTQYF. The CDR3 nucleotides are TGTGCCAGCTCACCAACGGGGCAGAGCACAGATACGCAGTATTTT. Drawing the rest from reference TRBV18 and TRBJ2-3, the complete variable domain is NAGVMQNPRHLVRRRGQEARLRCSPMKGHSHVYWYRQLPEEGLKFMVYLQKENIIDESGMPKERFSAEFPKEGPSILRIQQVVRGDSAAYFCASSPTGQSTDTQYFGPGTRLTVL.

The V and J genes are TRBV18 and TRBJ2-1; 12 positions match TRBD2. The CDR3 has 15 amino acids. The germline V gene encodes CDR1 KGHSH and CDR2 LQKENI. Trimming took 4 bases from V and 6 from J; bases not matched to a gene: 4. The CDR3 bases are TGTGCCAGCTCACTCGCTAGCGGGGGGGGCAATGAGCAGTTCTTC. Translation gives CASSLASGGGNEQFF.

This clone was counted only a few times. The chain is built from TRBV4-1 and TRBJ1-2, with a possible D match to TRBD1 (5 bases). Looked up from germline, CDR1 is MGHRA and CDR2 is YSYEKL. V was pared by 0 bases and J by 8 bases, with 13 bases between. The CDR3 runs to 14 residues. The CDR3 nucleotides are TGCGCCAGCAGCCAAGATCCAACAGGTGGCGGCTACACCTTC. The encoded protein is CASSQDPTGGGYTF.

The chain links TRBV5-1 to TRBJ2-5, with D unresolved. The CDR3 is 13 amino acids. Germline V gene sequence: CDR1 SGHRS, CDR2 YFSETQ. V lost 3 bases to trimming and J lost 2 bases, with 8 bases between them. CDR3 region: CASSSDGQETQYF. DNA of the CDR3: TGCGCCAGCAGCTCGGACGGTCAAGAGACCCAGTACTTC.

This clone turned up a few times. Lacking the conserved final phenylalanine or tryptophan, this CDR3 likely reflects a read error. Because the CDR3's place on the DNA is in doubt, the DNA is left out and the CDR3 is given as listed by TCRdb. V and J are TRBV7-7 and TRBJ2-7; the table gives TRBD2 as D, unverified against the DNA. 8 amino acids form the CDR3, both terminal residues included. Germline CDR1 and CDR2: SSHAT and FNYEAQ (reference sequence). The CDR3 loop is CASRRGYA.

The chain couples TRBV27 to TRBJ1-2; perhaps TRBD1 as D (5 bases). CDR1 and CDR2 (germline): MNHEY, SMNVEV (reference sequence). The V gene lost 11 bases and the J gene lost 5 bases, with 15 bases spanning the gap. The CDR3 totals 12 residues. The CDR3 sequence is CAAGREAYGYTF. CDR3 DNA sequence: TGTGCCGCAGGGAGGGAGGCTTATGGCTACACCTTC.

This clone was counted a single time. The chain links TRBV6-5 to TRBJ1-5, with D possibly being TRBD1 (5 bases). Trimming pared 2 bases from V and 6 bases from J, leaving 8 bases between. The CDR3 loop spans 13 amino acids. The germline V gene encodes CDR1 MNHEY and CDR2 SVGAGI. This CDR3 reads CASSYRGGQPQHF. The CDR3 nucleotides read TGTGCCAGCAGTTACAGGGGAGGTCAGCCCCAGCATTTT.

The table lists this clone with a few counts. The V and J genes are TRBV5-1 and TRBJ2-2; 13 nucleotides line up with TRBD2. V trimming: 4 bases; J trimming: 4 bases; junction bases outside the gene matches: 4. The CDR3 spans 16 residues. Germline values: CDR1 SGHRS, CDR2 YFSETQ. The CDR3 protein is CASSAGLAGATGELFF. CDR3 nucleotides: TGCGCCAGCAGCGCAGGACTAGCGGGAGCCACCGGGGAGCTGTTTTTT. Full variable domain (remainder filled in from reference TRBV5-1 and TRBJ2-2): KAGVTQTPRYLIKTRGQQVTLSCSPISGHRSVSWYQQTPGQGLQFLFEYFSETQRNKGNFPGRFSGRQFSNSRSEMNVSTLELGDSALYLCASSAGLAGATGELFFGEGSRLTVL.

For the CDR3, the DNA is TGTGCCAGCAGGAAGGGACAGCCTAATGAAAAACTGTTTTTT. It is translated as CASRKGQPNEKLFF. The rearrangement links TRBV25-1 to TRBJ1-4; TRBD1 matches 7 bases. This CDR3 has 14 amino acids. Germline assignment: CDR1 MGHDK and CDR2 SYGVNS. J gave up 3 bases and V 6 bases, and 4 bases lay outside the gene matches.

Only one count was recorded for this clone. The CDR3 DNA reads TGTGCCAGTAGTATTCGAGGCCCTAACTATGGCTACACCTTC. Its translation is CASSIRGPNYGYTF. This chain connects TRBV19 to TRBJ1-2; D gene unclear. The CDR3 contains 14 residues. CDR1 is LNHDA, CDR2 SQIVND, per germline (reference sequence). Between the trimmed V and J ends, which lost 3 bases and 0 bases, there was a span of 8 bases. The full variable domain, in which reference TRBV19 and TRBJ1-2 provide the parts outside the CDR3, is DGGITQSPKYLFRKEGQNVTLSCEQNLNHDAMYWYRQDPGQGLRLIYYSQIVNDFQKGDIAEGYSVSREKKESFPLTVTSAQKNPTAFYLCASSIRGPNYGYTFGSGTRLTVV.

The chain links TRBV6-1 to TRBJ1-5; tentatively, D is TRBD1 (5 bases). This CDR3 is 18 amino acids long. The germline V gene has CDR1 MNHNS and CDR2 SASEGT. V dropped 3 bases and J dropped 0 bases, with 18 bases sitting between them. In nucleotides, the CDR3 is TGTGCCAGCAGTGACCCTTCCGGCCAGGGCTATAGCAATCAGCCCCAGCATTTT. It encodes CASSDPSGQGYSNQPQHF.

The CDR3 coding sequence is TGTGCCAGCAGCCAAGATGGCAGGACTAGGAACAATGAGCAGTTCTTC. The encoded protein is CASSQDGRTRNNEQFF. The chain joins TRBV3-1 (or the pseudogene TRBV3-2) to TRBJ2-1; 7 positions match TRBD2. Germline V gene lookup returns CDR1 LGHDT and CDR2 YNNKEL (reference sequence). This CDR3 contains 16 residues. The V and J ends lost 0 bases and 5 bases, in that order; junction bases with no gene match: 7.

The chain uses TRBV3-1 (or the pseudogene TRBV3-2) and TRBJ2-1; D remains ambiguous. The length of the CDR3 is 16 residues. The germline CDR1 and CDR2 sequences are LGHDT and YNNKEL (reference sequence). V was shortened by 5 bases and J by 6 bases, with 20 bases between the two germline ends. Written as DNA, the CDR3 is TGTGCCAGCAGCTCTTCTCGGATTATTAGTGGCAATGAGCAGTTCTTC. Its protein is CASSSSRIISGNEQFF.